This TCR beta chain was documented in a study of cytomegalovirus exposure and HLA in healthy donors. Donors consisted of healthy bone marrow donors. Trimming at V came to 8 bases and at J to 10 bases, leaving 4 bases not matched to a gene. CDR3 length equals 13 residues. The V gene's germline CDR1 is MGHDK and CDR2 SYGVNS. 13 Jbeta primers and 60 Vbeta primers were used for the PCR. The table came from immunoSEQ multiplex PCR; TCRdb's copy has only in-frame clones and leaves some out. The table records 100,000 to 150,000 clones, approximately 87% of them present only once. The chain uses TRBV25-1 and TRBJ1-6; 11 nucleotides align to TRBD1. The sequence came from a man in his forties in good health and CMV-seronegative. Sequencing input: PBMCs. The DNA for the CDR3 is TGTGCCAGCTCCGGGACAGGGGGGTCACCCCTCCACTTT. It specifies CASSGTGGSPLHF.